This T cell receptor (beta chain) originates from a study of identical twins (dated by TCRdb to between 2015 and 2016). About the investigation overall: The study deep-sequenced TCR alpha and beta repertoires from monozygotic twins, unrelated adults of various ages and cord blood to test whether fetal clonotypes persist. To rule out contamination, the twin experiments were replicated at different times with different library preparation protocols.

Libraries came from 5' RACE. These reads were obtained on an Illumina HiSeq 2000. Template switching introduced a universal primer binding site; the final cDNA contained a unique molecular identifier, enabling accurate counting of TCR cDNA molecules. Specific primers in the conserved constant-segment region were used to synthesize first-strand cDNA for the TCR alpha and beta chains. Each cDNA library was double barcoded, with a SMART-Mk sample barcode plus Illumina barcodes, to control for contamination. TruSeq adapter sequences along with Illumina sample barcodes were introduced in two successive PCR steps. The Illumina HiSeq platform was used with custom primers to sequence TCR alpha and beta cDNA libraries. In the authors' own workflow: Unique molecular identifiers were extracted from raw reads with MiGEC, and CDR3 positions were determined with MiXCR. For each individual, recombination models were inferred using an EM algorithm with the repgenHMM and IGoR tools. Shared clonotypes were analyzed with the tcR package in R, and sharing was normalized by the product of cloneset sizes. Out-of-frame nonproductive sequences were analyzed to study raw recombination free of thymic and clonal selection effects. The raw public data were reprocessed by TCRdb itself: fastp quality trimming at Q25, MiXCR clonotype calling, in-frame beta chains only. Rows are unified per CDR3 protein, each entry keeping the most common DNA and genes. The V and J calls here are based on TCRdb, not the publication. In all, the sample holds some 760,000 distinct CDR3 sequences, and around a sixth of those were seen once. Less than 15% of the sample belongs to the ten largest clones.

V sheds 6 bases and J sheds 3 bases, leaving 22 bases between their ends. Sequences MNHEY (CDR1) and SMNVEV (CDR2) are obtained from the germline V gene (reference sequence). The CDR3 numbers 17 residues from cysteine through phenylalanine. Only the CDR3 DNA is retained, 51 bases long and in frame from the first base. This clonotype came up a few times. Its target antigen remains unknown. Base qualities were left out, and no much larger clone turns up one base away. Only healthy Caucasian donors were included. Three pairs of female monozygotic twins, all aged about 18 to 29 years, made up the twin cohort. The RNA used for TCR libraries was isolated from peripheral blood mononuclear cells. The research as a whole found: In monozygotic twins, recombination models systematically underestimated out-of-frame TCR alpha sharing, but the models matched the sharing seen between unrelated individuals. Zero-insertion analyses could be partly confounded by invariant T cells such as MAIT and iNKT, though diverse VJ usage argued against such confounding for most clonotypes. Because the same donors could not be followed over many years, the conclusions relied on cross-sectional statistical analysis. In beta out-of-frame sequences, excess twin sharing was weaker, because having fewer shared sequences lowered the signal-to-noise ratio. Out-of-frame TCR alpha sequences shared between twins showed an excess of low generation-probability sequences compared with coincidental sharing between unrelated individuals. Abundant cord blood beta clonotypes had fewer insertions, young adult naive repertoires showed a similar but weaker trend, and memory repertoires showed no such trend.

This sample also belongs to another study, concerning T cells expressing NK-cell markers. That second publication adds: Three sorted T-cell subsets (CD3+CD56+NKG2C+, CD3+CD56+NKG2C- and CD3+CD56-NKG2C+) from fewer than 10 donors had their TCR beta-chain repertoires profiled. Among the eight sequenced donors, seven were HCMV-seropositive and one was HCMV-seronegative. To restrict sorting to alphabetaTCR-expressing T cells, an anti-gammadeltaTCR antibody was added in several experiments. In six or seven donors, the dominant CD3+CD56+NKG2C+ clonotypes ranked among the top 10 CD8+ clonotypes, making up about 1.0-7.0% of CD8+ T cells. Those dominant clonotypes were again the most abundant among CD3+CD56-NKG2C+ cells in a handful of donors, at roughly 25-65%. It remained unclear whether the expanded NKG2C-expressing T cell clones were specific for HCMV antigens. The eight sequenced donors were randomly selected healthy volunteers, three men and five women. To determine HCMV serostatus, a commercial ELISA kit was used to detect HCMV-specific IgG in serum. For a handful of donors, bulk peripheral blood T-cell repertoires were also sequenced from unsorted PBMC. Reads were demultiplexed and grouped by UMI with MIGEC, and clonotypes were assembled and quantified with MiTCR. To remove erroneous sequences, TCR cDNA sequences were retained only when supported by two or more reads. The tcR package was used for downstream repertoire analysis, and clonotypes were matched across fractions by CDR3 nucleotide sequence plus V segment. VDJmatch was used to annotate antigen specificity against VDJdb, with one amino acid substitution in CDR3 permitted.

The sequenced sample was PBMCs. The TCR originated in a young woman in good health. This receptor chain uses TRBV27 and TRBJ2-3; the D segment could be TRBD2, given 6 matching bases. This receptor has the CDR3 CASRIPGLGLGTDTQYF. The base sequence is TGTGCCAGCAGAATCCCGGGACTCGGCCTGGGAACAGATACGCAGTATTTT.